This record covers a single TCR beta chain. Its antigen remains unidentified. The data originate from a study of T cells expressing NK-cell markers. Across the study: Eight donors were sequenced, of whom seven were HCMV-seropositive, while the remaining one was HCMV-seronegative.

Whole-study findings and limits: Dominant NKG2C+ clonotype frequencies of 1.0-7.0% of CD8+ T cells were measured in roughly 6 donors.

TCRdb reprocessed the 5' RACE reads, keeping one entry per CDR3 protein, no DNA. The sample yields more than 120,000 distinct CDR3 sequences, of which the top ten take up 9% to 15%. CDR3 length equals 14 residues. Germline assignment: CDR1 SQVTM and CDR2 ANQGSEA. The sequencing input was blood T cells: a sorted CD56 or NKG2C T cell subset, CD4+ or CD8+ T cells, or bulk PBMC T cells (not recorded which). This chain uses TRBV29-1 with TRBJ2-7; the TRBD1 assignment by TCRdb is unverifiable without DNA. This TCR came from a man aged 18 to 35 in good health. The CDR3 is CSPKGRESSYEQYF.